This T cell receptor (beta chain) was obtained from a study of T cell changes during pregnancy in multiple sclerosis. Trimming took off 0 bases at V and 5 bases at J, with 4 bases between the two ends. This CDR3 comprises 12 residues. CDR1 is MNHNY, CDR2 SVGAGI, per germline (reference sequence). The protocol was immunoSEQ multiplex PCR, while the TCRdb copy is restricted to in-frame clones and leaves out a portion. The sample yields around 72,000 clones, 90% to 95% seen once. This sample comprised CD4+ T cells from peripheral blood mononuclear cells, obtained before pregnancy. This chain links TRBV6-6 with TRBJ2-5, with D uncertain. This receptor was identified in a female donor with multiple sclerosis, enrolled in a pregnancy study. The DNA for the CDR3 is TGTGCCAGCAGTTACTCCTCCGAGACCCAGTACTTC. This encodes CASSYSSETQYF.